Listed here are 26 T cell receptor beta chains from one sample, sequenced in a study of T-cell memory formation after mild COVID-19. TCRdb used MiXCR to reprocess the 5' RACE reads, holding one entry per CDR3 protein. Among about 430,000 distinct CDR3 sequences listed, 20% to 25% were seen once. The sequencing input was PBMCs or a T cell subset sorted from them (not recorded which). The receptors stem from an adult woman who had mild COVID-19 (a few samples of this study predate the infection). Cell type and time point are not known.

This chain connects TRBV7-2 to TRBJ1-2; TRBD1 might be the D (5 bases). The germline V and J ends were trimmed by 1 base and 4 bases, with 10 bases remaining between them. Germline CDR1 is SGHTA and CDR2 is FQGNSA. The CDR3 is made up of 14 amino acids. Written as DNA, the CDR3 is TGTGCCAGCAGCTTAGAGTACGACAGCTATGGCTACACCTTC. It translates to CASSLEYDSYGYTF.

The sample holds a few counts of this clonotype. The V gene is TRBV12-3 or TRBV12-4, the J gene TRBJ2-1, with D hard to call. Trimming left V 3 bases short and J 8 bases short, with 8 bases between. The CDR3 contains 12 residues. The CDR3 protein is CASSFSGYEQFF. DNA for the CDR3: TGTGCCAGCAGTTTCTCAGGTTATGAGCAGTTCTTC.

V and J are TRBV3-1 and TRBJ2-7, with 7 bases aligning to TRBD2. The J segment lost 3 bases and the V segment lost 1 base, leaving 9 bases of the junction unmatched. The length of the CDR3 is 16 residues. Germline CDR1 and CDR2: LGHDT and YNNKEL (reference sequence). The CDR3 reads CASSQAGGGRFYEQYF. The DNA of the CDR3 is TGTGCCAGCAGCCAAGCGGGGGGAGGGCGTTTCTACGAGCAGTACTTC.

A few counts support this clonotype. The gene calls are TRBV4-2 and TRBJ2-1, with 10 bases matching TRBD2. V was pared by 1 base and J by 10 bases, with 4 bases of the junction left unmatched. CDR3 size: 14 residues. Per the germline V gene, CDR1 is LGHNA and CDR2 is YNFKEQ. CDR3 bases: TGTGCCAGCAGCCAAGTAGGACTAGCGGACGAGCAGTTCTTC. It is translated as CASSQVGLADEQFF.

The chain uses TRBV7-9 and TRBJ2-7, with TRBD2 identical over 7 bases. The V and J ends lost 5 bases and 0 bases, in that order; junction bases with no gene match: 1. CDR1 SEHNR and CDR2 FQNEAQ come from the germline V gene (reference sequence). The CDR3 is 13 residues long. The CDR3 is CASSSGISYEQYF. The CDR3, as DNA: TGTGCCAGCAGCAGCGGGATCTCCTACGAGCAGTACTTC.

This clonotype was recorded a few times. The chain is built from TRBV12-3 or TRBV12-4 and TRBJ2-7; D not certain. V lost 6 bases to trimming and J lost 6 bases, with 18 bases between them. The CDR3 has 14 amino acids. In DNA, the CDR3 is TGTGCCAGCAGACCTCGGACCCTGTCGGGCGAGCAGTACTTC. This codes for CASRPRTLSGEQYF.

The chain employs TRBV10-3 and TRBJ1-2; D call uncertain. Trimming removed 4 bases from V and 2 bases from J, with 14 bases in between. This CDR3 is 15 amino acids long. The germline V gene has CDR1 ENHRY and CDR2 SYGVKD. The CDR3 protein is CAISARAGGNYGYTF. In DNA, the CDR3 is TGTGCCATCAGTGCCCGGGCCGGAGGGAACTATGGCTACACCTTC.

This chain uses TRBV6-5 with TRBJ2-6; D is perhaps TRBD1 (5 bases). V was pared by 0 bases and J by 2 bases, with 11 bases between. The CDR3 covers 17 residues. CDR1 and CDR2 from the germline V gene are MNHEY and SVGAGI. Written as DNA, the CDR3 is TGTGCCAGCAGTTACTCACGGACAACCCCTGGGGCCAACGTCCTGACTTTC. Translated, it gives CASSYSRTTPGANVLTF.

V and J are TRBV7-2 and TRBJ2-7; possibly TRBD2 for D (5 bases). This CDR3 spans 14 amino acids. Between the trimmed V and J ends, which lost 1 base and 3 bases, there was a span of 10 bases. The V gene's germline CDR1 is SGHTA and CDR2 FQGNSA. The DNA of the CDR3 is TGTGCCAGCAGCTTAGTAACTAGGAACTACGAGCAGTACTTC. This gives the protein CASSLVTRNYEQYF.

This clonotype was found a few times. The rearrangement uses TRBV12-3 or TRBV12-4 and TRBJ1-3, with D tentatively TRBD1 (6 bases). V lost 6 bases and J 3 bases, leaving 12 bases between the germline ends. This CDR3 contains 14 residues. The CDR3 loop reads CASSLGGNGNTIYF. CDR3 nucleotides: TGTGCCAGCAGCCTAGGGGGGAATGGAAACACCATATATTTT.

This clonotype was found a few times. The chain uses TRBV7-9 and TRBJ2-2; no definite D call. Germline V gene data show CDR1 as SEHNR and CDR2 as FQNEAQ (reference sequence). V gave up 2 bases and J gave up 5 bases, with 9 bases separating them. This CDR3 region has 14 residues. The CDR3, as DNA: TGTGCCAGCAGCTTAATGCAGGCGACCGGGGAGCTGTTTTTT. Amino acid sequence: CASSLMQATGELFF.

At least ten counts were recorded for this clonotype. This chain links TRBV14 with TRBJ2-5; a weak D match, TRBD1 (5 bases). Germline V gene lookup returns CDR1 SGHDN and CDR2 FVKESK. With 3 bases removed from V and 5 bases from J, the gap between germline ends came to 16 bases. The CDR3 consists of 15 residues. DNA of the CDR3: TGTGCCAGCAGCCACTTAGGACCTTGGGGCGAGACCCAGTACTTC. Translation: CASSHLGPWGETQYF. Using reference TRBV14 and TRBJ2-5 for the parts outside the CDR3, the full variable domain is EAGVTQFPSHSVIEKGQTVTLRCDPISGHDNLYWYRRVMGKEIKFLLHFVKESKQDESGMPNNRFLAERTGGTYSTLKVQPAELEDSGVYFCASSHLGPWGETQYFGPGTRLLVL.

The chain uses TRBV23-1 and TRBJ2-4; 8 nucleotides agree with TRBD1. TRBV23-1 is labeled an ORF, and its function is uncertain. V gave up 2 bases and J gave up 0 bases; unmatched junction bases: 12. CDR3 length: 19 amino acids. The DNA for the CDR3 is TGCGCCAGCAGTCAAGTTGGGGACAGGTCCAGTTTAGCCAAAAACATTCAGTACTTC. It yields the protein CASSQVGDRSSLAKNIQYF.

The V call is TRBV3-1, the J call TRBJ2-7; 7 bases match TRBD1. The CDR3 extends over 14 amino acids. Germline-derived CDR1 and CDR2 are LGHDT and YNNKEL (reference sequence). V was clipped by 8 bases and J by 0 bases; unmatched bases: 7. The CDR3 nucleotides are TGTGCCAGCTCGACAGGGATAAGCTCCTACGAGCAGTACTTC. Translating gives CASSTGISSYEQYF.

This clonotype was seen a handful of times. In DNA, the CDR3 is TGTGCCAGCAGGGTGGGACAGGGGTTAGGGGCTTTCTTT. This encodes CASRVGQGLGAFF. The chain has TRBV12-3 or TRBV12-4 and TRBJ1-1, with 10 bases that match TRBD1. With V trimmed by 6 bases and J by 11 bases, 9 bases remained unmatched. This CDR3 is 13 amino acids long.

J is TRBJ1-1 and V is TRBV15; D is possibly TRBD1 (6 bases). The V end lost 0 bases, the J end lost 1 base, and 9 bases lay between the germline ends. Per germline, CDR1 LNHNV and CDR2 YYDKDF (reference sequence). This CDR3 comprises 15 residues. The CDR3 spells CATSRDLQGNTEAFF. DNA of the CDR3: TGTGCCACCAGCAGAGATCTACAGGGGAACACTGAAGCTTTCTTT. Full variable domain (rest looked up from reference TRBV15 and TRBJ1-1): DAMVIQNPRYQVTQFGKPVTLSCSQTLNHNVMYWYQQKSSQAPKLLFHYYDKDFNNEADTPDNFQSRRPNTSFCFLDIRSPGLGDTAMYLCATSRDLQGNTEAFFGQGTRLTVV.

The CDR3 DNA is TGTGCCAGCAGCTTACGGGCAGGCTTACCGGGCAATGAGCAGTTCTTC. As protein: CASSLRAGLPGNEQFF. V and J are TRBV7-9 and TRBJ2-1; D ambiguous. The CDR3 spans 16 residues. Between the trimmed V and J ends, which lost 2 bases and 6 bases, there was a span of 17 bases. The germline gives CDR1 SEHNR, CDR2 FQNEAQ (reference sequence).

This clonotype has just a few counts. The chain is built from TRBV6-5 and TRBJ2-4, with D hard to call. CDR3 length: 13 residues. CDR1 and CDR2 from the germline V gene are MNHEY and SVGAGI. The V end was cut by 6 bases, the J end by 7 bases, with 13 bases between. The CDR3, as DNA: TGTGCCAGCAGGTTGAGTTCTTTCAACATTCAGTACTTC. Translating it yields CASRLSSFNIQYF.

There are a few counts of this clonotype. The chain links TRBV5-1 to TRBJ2-1, with TRBD2 matching over 7 bases. The V and J ends lost 5 bases and 1 base, in that order; junction bases with no gene match: 6. This CDR3 comprises 15 residues. Germline V gene sequence: CDR1 SGHRS, CDR2 YFSETQ. The CDR3 protein is CASSSGGTSYNEQFF. DNA for the CDR3: TGCGCCAGCAGTTCGGGGGGTACATCCTACAATGAGCAGTTCTTC.

The chain combines TRBV20-1 with TRBJ2-1; 8 bases map to TRBD1. CDR1 is DFQATT, CDR2 SNEGSKA, per germline (reference sequence). This CDR3 has 14 residues. Germline trimming cut 5 bases from V and 9 bases from J; bases unmatched to any gene: 12. The CDR3 DNA reads as TGCAGTGCTTCAGAGCAGGGGGCGGCGAGTGAGCAGTTCTTC. It is translated as CSASEQGAASEQFF.

The chain employs TRBV6-2 or TRBV6-3 and TRBJ1-5; TRBD1 matches 8 bases. Germline CDR1 and CDR2: MNHEY and SVGEGT. CDR3 length: 18 amino acids. The V and J ends lost 2 bases and 0 bases, in that order; junction bases with no gene match: 9. In nucleotides, the CDR3 is TGTGCCAGCAGTTACCGCGCAGGGGGCCTCAATAGCAATCAGCCCCAGCATTTT. Translation gives CASSYRAGGLNSNQPQHF.

This chain joins TRBV15 and TRBJ1-2; a possible D gene is TRBD1 (5 bases). The CDR3 covers 15 residues. Germline values: CDR1 LNHNV, CDR2 YYDKDF (reference sequence). Between the trimmed V and J ends, which lost 1 base and 4 bases, there was a span of 13 bases. The DNA for the CDR3 is TGTGCCACCAGCAGAGCTGACAGCTCCGGCTATGGCTACACCTTC. Protein sequence: CATSRADSSGYGYTF.

The V call is TRBV9, the J call TRBJ2-1; D might be TRBD2 (5 bases). Trimming shortened V by 3 bases and J by 0 bases, and 22 bases separated the two germline ends. Germline V gives CDR1 SGDLS, CDR2 YYNGEE. CDR3 length equals 19 residues. The CDR3 here is CASSAHARTYLSSYNEQFF. The CDR3 DNA follows: TGTGCCAGCAGCGCACACGCCCGGACTTATCTTAGCTCCTACAATGAGCAGTTCTTC.

CDR3 sequence reads: CASSGATVGPVQETQYF. Written as DNA, the CDR3 is TGTGCCAGCAGCGGGGCTACTGTCGGGCCGGTACAAGAGACCCAGTACTTC. The chain is built from TRBV5-6 and TRBJ2-5, with D perhaps TRBD1 (5 bases). Trimming shortened V by 4 bases and J by 2 bases, and 21 bases separated the two germline ends. This CDR3 region has 17 residues. Germline CDR1 reads SGHDT; CDR2 reads YYEEEE.

This clonotype was observed a handful of times. The V call is TRBV5-1, the J call TRBJ2-1; D is ambiguous. This CDR3 is 15 amino acids long. Germline V lookup: CDR1 SGHRS, CDR2 YFSETQ. V was cut by 0 bases and J by 1 base, with 8 bases left in between. This chain's CDR3 is CASSLDLGSYNEQFF. CDR3 sequence (DNA): TGCGCCAGCAGCTTGGACCTGGGTTCCTACAATGAGCAGTTCTTC.

The rearrangement joins TRBV10-3 to TRBJ1-2, with D possibly TRBD1 on 6 matching bases. CDR1 and CDR2 from the germline V gene are ENHRY and SYGVKD. The CDR3 has 13 residues. V gave up 3 bases and J gave up 7 bases, with 12 bases separating them. CDR3 sequence (DNA): TGTGCCATCAGTGAAGGGCAGGGGTTTGGCTACACCTTC. Protein sequence: CAISEGQGFGYTF.